These 16 T cell receptor beta chains originate from one sample sequenced in a study of T cells after yellow fever vaccination. TCRdb processed the 5' RACE reads anew with MiXCR; each CDR3 protein has one entry. The sample has around 180,000 distinct CDR3 sequences, approximately 6.2% seen once; the top ten hold less than 3.5%. Here the sequenced sample was CD4+ T cells sorted from PBMCs, taken on the day of the first yellow fever vaccination. All receptors derive from a man aged 18 to 35 who received the YFV17D yellow fever vaccine.

This clonotype was recorded a few times. The V and J genes are TRBV12-3 or TRBV12-4 and TRBJ1-6; D gene unclear. V was clipped by 2 bases and J by 7 bases, with 9 bases between them. There are 14 residues in the CDR3. In DNA form, the CDR3 reads TGTGCCAGCAGTTTATCGCCATTCAATTCACCCCTCCACTTT. Encoded protein: CASSLSPFNSPLHF.

This clonotype has more than one count but fewer than ten. V gene TRBV20-1 combines with J gene TRBJ1-1; D is unclear. In germline, CDR1 is DFQATT, CDR2 SNEGSKA (reference sequence). The CDR3 has 14 residues. The V end was cut by 1 base, the J end by 3 bases, with 12 bases between. CDR3 sequence: CSARAHSSYTEAFF. In DNA form, the CDR3 reads TGCAGTGCTAGAGCGCACAGTTCCTACACTGAAGCTTTCTTT.

The rearrangement joins TRBV7-2 to TRBJ1-5, with 7 bases matching TRBD1. The CDR3 covers 14 residues. V was pared by 2 bases and J by 8 bases, with 6 bases of the junction left unmatched. Germline assignment: CDR1 SGHTA and CDR2 FQGNSA. CDR3 protein: CASSLRQGWEPQHF. CDR3 DNA: TGTGCCAGCAGCTTAAGACAGGGATGGGAGCCCCAGCATTTT. Based on the CDR3 plus reference TRBV7-2 and TRBJ1-5, the full variable domain is GAGVSQSPSNKVTEKGKDVELRCDPISGHTALYWYRQSLGQGLEFLIYFQGNSAPDKSGLPSDRFSAERTGGSVSTLTIQRTQQEDSAVYLCASSLRQGWEPQHFGDGTRLSIL.

This clonotype has just a few counts. The V and J genes are TRBV5-1 and TRBJ2-3, with D maybe TRBD1 (6 bases). CDR1 is SGHRS and CDR2 is YFSETQ in the germline V gene. The V gene lost 1 base and the J gene lost 7 bases, with 16 bases spanning the gap. The CDR3 has 15 residues. The CDR3 loop is CASSLSGENRNTQYF. In DNA form, the CDR3 reads TGCGCCAGCAGCTTGTCAGGGGAAAATAGGAATACGCAGTATTTT. The variable domain in full, with the rest retrieved from reference TRBV5-1 and TRBJ2-3, is KAGVTQTPRYLIKTRGQQVTLSCSPISGHRSVSWYQQTPGQGLQFLFEYFSETQRNKGNFPGRFSGRQFSNSRSEMNVSTLELGDSALYLCASSLSGENRNTQYFGPGTRLTVL.

The chain's CDR3 is CASSSGGGLGNQPQHF. The DNA of the CDR3 is TGTGCCAGCAGCTCGGGGGGGGGTCTAGGCAATCAGCCCCAGCATTTT. J is TRBJ1-5 and V is TRBV5-4, with a weak D call TRBD1 (5 bases). Trimming removed 3 bases from V and 2 bases from J, with 15 bases in between. The CDR3 consists of 16 residues. Germline loops: CDR1 SGHNT, CDR2 YYREEE (reference sequence).

This clonotype was found a few times. This rearrangement joins TRBV6-2 or TRBV6-3 to TRBJ2-1; D possibly corresponds to TRBD1 (5 bases). The V gene's germline CDR1 is MNHEY and CDR2 SVGEGT. V was clipped by 8 bases and J by 10 bases, with 24 bases between them. This CDR3 contains 15 residues. In DNA, the CDR3 is TGTGCCAGCCATAGGGCCTGGGGCACAACGAGGGAGCAGTTCTTC. This sequence encodes CASHRAWGTTREQFF.

This clonotype was observed many times. The chain has TRBV4-2 and TRBJ1-1; 8 bases agree with TRBD1. CDR3 size: 14 residues. Trimming took 6 bases from V and 4 from J; bases not matched to a gene: 7. Germline CDR1 reads LGHNA; CDR2 reads YNFKEQ. CDR3 in amino acids: CASSTDRAVTEAFF. DNA of the CDR3: TGTGCCAGCAGTACGGACAGGGCCGTCACTGAAGCTTTCTTT.

The chain uses TRBV28 and TRBJ1-5, with 10 bases aligning to TRBD1. CDR1 is MDHEN and CDR2 is SYDVKM in the germline V gene. The CDR3 has 17 residues. V lost 6 bases and J lost 4; bases outside the gene matches: 12. The CDR3 sequence: CASSPWGPGQGNQPQHF. The CDR3 DNA sequence: TGTGCCAGCAGCCCTTGGGGGCCGGGACAGGGGAATCAGCCCCAGCATTTT.

This clonotype was counted between two and nine times. The rearrangement uses TRBV25-1 and TRBJ2-1; 7 bases match TRBD1. Germline V gene data show CDR1 as MGHDK and CDR2 as SYGVNS. V dropped 7 bases and J dropped 6; count of bases not matched to a gene: 6. CDR3 length equals 13 residues. In DNA form, the CDR3 reads TGTGCCAGCATTAGGACAGGTGGCAATGAGCAGTTCTTC. Translating it yields CASIRTGGNEQFF. Based on the CDR3 plus reference TRBV25-1 and TRBJ2-1, the full variable domain is EADIYQTPRYLVIGTGKKITLECSQTMGHDKMYWYQQDPGMELHLIHYSYGVNSTEKGDLSSESTVSRIRTEHFPLTLESARPSHTSQYLCASIRTGGNEQFFGPGTRLTVL.

This clonotype has at least ten counts. J is TRBJ2-5 and V is TRBV7-2; 9 bases map to TRBD1. Germline V gene sequence: CDR1 SGHTA, CDR2 FQGNSA. V dropped 5 bases and J dropped 6; count of bases not matched to a gene: 4. The CDR3 is 13 residues long. This CDR3 is CASSTGQGQTQYF. DNA of the CDR3: TGTGCCAGCAGCACGGGACAGGGACAGACCCAGTACTTC.

There are a few counts of this clonotype. V and J are TRBV10-3 and TRBJ2-1; D might be TRBD1 or TRBD2, each matching 6 bases. Trimming cost V 6 bases and J 5 bases, with 11 bases left between them. The length of the CDR3 is 13 residues. CDR1 ENHRY and CDR2 SYGVKD come from the germline V gene. CDR3 sequence (DNA): TGTGCCATCAGCGGGGGACAAAACAATGAGCAGTTCTTC. Its translation: CAISGGQNNEQFF.

This clonotype was detected ten times or more. The V and J genes are TRBV7-6 and TRBJ2-3; TRBD1 might be the D (5 bases). Germline V gene data show CDR1 as SGHVS and CDR2 as FNYEAQ. V shed 4 bases and J shed 4 bases, with 15 bases lying between them. This CDR3 is built from 15 residues. This CDR3 reads CASSYPRRGSDTQYF. DNA for the CDR3: TGTGCCAGCAGCTACCCCAGAAGGGGTTCAGATACGCAGTATTTT.

This clonotype has a handful of counts. The genes are TRBV12-3 or TRBV12-4 and TRBJ2-4; a weak D match, TRBD1 (6 bases). CDR3 size: 19 residues. V was cut by 1 base and J by 2 bases, with 21 bases left in between. The CDR3 DNA reads TGTGCCAGCAGTTTAGGGGTGCGGCTTCGTCAGGGGTCCAAAAACATTCAGTACTTC. The encoded protein is CASSLGVRLRQGSKNIQYF.

This clonotype was recorded a few times. The chain employs TRBV7-2 and TRBJ2-5; D possibly corresponds to TRBD2 (5 bases). V lost 1 base to trimming and J lost 1 base, with 7 bases between them. Germline V gene data show CDR1 as SGHTA and CDR2 as FQGNSA. The CDR3 totals 14 residues. CDR3 bases: TGTGCCAGCAGCTTAGTTAGCGCCCAAGAGACCCAGTACTTC. It specifies CASSLVSAQETQYF.

This clonotype was counted many times. The V gene is TRBV4-2, the J gene TRBJ2-7; no definite D call. The germline V gene has CDR1 LGHNA and CDR2 YNFKEQ. The CDR3 covers 12 residues. Trimming removed 0 bases at V and 9 bases at J, with 9 bases between. CDR3 DNA: TGTGCCAGCAGCCAAGATTTTGGTGCGCAGTACTTC. It yields the protein CASSQDFGAQYF.

This clonotype was observed at least ten times. The DNA of the CDR3 is TGTGCCAGCAGTTACGGGGGGATCAAACAGGGGGCCTACAATCAGCCCCAGCATTTT. Translated, it gives CASSYGGIKQGAYNQPQHF. The chain uses TRBV6-5 and TRBJ1-5, with TRBD1 matching over 9 bases. From germline, CDR1 is MNHEY and CDR2 SVGAGI. The CDR3 consists of 19 residues. V shed 2 bases and J 3 bases; nucleotides not matched to a gene: 14.